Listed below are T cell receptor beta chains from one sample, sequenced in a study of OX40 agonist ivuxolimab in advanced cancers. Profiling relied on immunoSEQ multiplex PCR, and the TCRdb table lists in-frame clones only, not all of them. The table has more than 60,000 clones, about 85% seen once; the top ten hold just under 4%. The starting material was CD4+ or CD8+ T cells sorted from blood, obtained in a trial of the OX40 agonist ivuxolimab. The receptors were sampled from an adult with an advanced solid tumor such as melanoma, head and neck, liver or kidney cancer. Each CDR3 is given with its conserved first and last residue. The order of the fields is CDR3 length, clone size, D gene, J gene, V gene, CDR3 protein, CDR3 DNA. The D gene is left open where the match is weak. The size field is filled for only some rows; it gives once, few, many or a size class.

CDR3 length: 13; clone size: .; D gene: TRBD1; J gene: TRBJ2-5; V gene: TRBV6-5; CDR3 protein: CASRRGQGETQYF; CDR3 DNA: TGTGCCAGCAGAAGGGGGCAGGGAGAGACCCAGTACTTC
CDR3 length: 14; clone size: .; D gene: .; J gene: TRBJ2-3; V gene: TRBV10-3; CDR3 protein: CAIGPTGAADTQYF; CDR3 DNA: TGTGCCATCGGGCCGACCGGGGCGGCAGATACGCAGTATTTT
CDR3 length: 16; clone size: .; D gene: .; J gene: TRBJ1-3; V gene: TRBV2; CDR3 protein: CASSELVGRVGNTIYF; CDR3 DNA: TGTGCCAGCAGTGAATTGGTGGGGCGGGTTGGAAACACCATATATTTT
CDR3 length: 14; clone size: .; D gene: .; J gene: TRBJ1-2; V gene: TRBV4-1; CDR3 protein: CASSAYGGAYGYTF; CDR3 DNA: TGCGCCAGCAGCGCGTACGGGGGGGCCTATGGCTACACCTTC
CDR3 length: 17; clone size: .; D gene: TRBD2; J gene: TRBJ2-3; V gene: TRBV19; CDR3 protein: CASSMSSGGWSTDTQYF; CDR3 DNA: TGTGCCAGTAGTATGTCTAGCGGGGGCTGGAGCACAGATACGCAGTATTTT
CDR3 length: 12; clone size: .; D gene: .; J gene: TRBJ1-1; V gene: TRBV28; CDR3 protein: CAGGERDTEAFF; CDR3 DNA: TGTGCCGGGGGGGAAAGGGACACTGAAGCTTTCTTT
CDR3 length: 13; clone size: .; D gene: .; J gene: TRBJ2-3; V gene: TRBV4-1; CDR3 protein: CASSQGLLDTQYF; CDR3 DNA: TGCGCCAGCAGCCAGGGACTGCTGGATACGCAGTATTTT
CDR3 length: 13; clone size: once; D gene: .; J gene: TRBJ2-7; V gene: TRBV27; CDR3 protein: CASSPNPVYEQYF; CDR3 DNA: TGTGCCAGCAGTCCTAATCCCGTCTACGAGCAGTACTTC
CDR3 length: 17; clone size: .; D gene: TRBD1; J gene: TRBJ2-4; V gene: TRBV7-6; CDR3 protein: CASSLERDRYAKNIQYF; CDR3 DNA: TGTGCCAGCAGCTTAGAGAGGGACAGGTATGCCAAAAACATTCAGTACTTC
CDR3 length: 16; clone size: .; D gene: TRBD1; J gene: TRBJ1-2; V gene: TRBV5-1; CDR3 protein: CASSPESRQGPYGYTF; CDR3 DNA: TGCGCCAGCAGCCCCGAGAGCCGACAGGGCCCCTATGGCTACACCTTC
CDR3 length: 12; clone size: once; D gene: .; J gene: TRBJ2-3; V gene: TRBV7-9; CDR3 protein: CASSVDYHVQYF; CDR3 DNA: TGTGCCAGCAGTGTAGACTACCATGTGCAGTATTTT
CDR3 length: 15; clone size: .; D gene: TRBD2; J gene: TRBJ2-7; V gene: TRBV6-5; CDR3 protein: CASSGLAGGYYEQYF; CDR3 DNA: TGTGCCAGCAGTGGACTAGCGGGAGGGTACTACGAGCAGTACTTC
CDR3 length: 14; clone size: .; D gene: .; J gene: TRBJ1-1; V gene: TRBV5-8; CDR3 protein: CASSPGWVGTEAFF; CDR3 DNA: TGTGCCAGCAGCCCCGGATGGGTAGGCACTGAAGCTTTCTTT
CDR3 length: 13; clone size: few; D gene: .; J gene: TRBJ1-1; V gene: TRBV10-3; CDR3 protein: CAIKGKMDSEAFF; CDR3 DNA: TGTGCCATCAAGGGCAAAATGGACTCTGAAGCTTTCTTT
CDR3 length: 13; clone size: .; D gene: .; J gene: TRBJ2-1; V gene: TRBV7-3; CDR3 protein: CASSLAGRNEQFF; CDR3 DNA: TGTGCCAGCAGCTTGGCGGGACGGAATGAGCAGTTCTTC
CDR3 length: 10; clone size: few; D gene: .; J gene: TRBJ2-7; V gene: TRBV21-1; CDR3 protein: CALVGHEQYF; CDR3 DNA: TGTGCCCTCGTAGGCCACGAGCAGTACTTC
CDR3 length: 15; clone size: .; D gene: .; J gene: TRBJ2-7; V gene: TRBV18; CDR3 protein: CASSPPGRSSYEQYF; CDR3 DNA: TGTGCCAGCTCACCCCCGGGACGGAGTTCCTACGAGCAGTACTTC
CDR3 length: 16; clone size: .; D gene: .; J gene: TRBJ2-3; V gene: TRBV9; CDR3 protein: CASSARRDPTFGTQYF; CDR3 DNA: TGTGCCAGCAGCGCCCGTCGGGACCCAACATTCGGTACGCAGTATTTT
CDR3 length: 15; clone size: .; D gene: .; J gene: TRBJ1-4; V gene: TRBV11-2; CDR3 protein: CASSPSRGKSEKLFF; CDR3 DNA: TGTGCCAGCAGCCCCAGCCGCGGGAAGAGCGAAAAACTGTTTTTT
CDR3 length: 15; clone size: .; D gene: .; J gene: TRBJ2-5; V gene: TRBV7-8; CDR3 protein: CASSLAENDQETQYF; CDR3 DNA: TGTGCCAGCAGCTTAGCCGAGAATGACCAAGAGACCCAGTACTTC